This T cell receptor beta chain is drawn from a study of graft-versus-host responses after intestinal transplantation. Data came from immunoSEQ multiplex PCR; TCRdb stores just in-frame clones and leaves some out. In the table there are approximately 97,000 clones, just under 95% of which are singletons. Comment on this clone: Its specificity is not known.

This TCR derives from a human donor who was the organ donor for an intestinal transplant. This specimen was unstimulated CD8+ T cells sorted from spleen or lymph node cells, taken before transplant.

The CDR3 here is CASSTQVRQPQHF. As DNA, the CDR3 is TGTGCCAGCAGTACACAGGTCCGGCAGCCCCAGCATTTT. This chain links TRBV6-5 with TRBJ1-5, with D possibly TRBD1 on 5 matching bases. This CDR3 is built from 13 residues. Germline V gene sequence: CDR1 MNHEY, CDR2 SVGAGI. Trimming took 5 bases from V and 7 from J, leaving 12 bases between them.